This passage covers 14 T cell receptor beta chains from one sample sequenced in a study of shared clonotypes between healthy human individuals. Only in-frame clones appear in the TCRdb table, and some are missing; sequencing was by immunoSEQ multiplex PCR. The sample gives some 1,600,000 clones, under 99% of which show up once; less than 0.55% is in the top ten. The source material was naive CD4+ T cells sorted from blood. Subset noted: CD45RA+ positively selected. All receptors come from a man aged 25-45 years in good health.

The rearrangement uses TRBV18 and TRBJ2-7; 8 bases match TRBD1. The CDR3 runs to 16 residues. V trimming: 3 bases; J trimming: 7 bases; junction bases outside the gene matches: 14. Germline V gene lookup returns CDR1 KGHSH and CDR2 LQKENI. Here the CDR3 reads CASSPLGTGGDSEQYF. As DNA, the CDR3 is TGTGCCAGCTCACCTCTGGGTACAGGGGGAGATTCGGAGCAGTACTTC.

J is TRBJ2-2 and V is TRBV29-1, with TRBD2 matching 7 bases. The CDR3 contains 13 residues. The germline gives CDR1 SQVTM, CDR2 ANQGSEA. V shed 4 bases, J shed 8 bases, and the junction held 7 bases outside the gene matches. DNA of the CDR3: TGCAGCGTTGGACTAGCTGAGACGGGGGAGCTGTTTTTT. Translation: CSVGLAETGELFF.

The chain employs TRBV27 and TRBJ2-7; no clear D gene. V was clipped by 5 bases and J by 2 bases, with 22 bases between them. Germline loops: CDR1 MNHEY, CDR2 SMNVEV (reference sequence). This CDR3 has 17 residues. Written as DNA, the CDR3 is TGTGCCAGCAGTCCTGTTAGGATGAACTACATCACCTACGAGCAGTACTTC. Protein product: CASSPVRMNYITYEQYF.

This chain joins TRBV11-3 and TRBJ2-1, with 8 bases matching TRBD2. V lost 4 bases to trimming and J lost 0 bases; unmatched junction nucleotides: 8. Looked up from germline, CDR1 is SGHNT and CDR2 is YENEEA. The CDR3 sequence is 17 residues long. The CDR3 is CASSSHSGSGSYNEQFF. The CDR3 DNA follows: TGTGCCAGCAGCTCACACAGCGGGAGCGGCTCCTACAATGAGCAGTTCTTC.

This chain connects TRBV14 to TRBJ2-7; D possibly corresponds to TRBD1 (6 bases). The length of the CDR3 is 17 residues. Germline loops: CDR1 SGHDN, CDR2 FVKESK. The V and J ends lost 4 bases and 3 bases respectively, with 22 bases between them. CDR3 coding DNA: TGTGCCAGCAGCCCCCGGAACCGCGCAAGGGGGTACTACGAGCAGTACTTC. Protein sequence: CASSPRNRARGYYEQYF.

CDR3 sequence (DNA): TGCAGCGTTGGCGACACCAACACCGGGGAGCTGTTTTTT. Translated, it gives CSVGDTNTGELFF. The rearrangement joins TRBV29-1 to TRBJ2-2; D is ambiguous. The CDR3 is made up of 13 amino acids. Trimming removed 4 bases at V and 2 bases at J, with 8 bases between. Germline values: CDR1 SQVTM, CDR2 ANQGSEA.

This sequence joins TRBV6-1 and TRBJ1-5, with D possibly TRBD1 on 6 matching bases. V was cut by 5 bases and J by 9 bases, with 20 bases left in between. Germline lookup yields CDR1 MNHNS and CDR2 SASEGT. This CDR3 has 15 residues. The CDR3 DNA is TGTGCCAGCAGTCCATTCACAGGGATCTCAGGGCCCCAGCATTTT. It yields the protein CASSPFTGISGPQHF.

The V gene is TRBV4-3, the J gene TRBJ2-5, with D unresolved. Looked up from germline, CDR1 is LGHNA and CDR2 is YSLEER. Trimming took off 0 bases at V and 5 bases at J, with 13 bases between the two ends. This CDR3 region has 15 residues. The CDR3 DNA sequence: TGCGCCAGCAGCCAAGACCCCCGAGGTGGTGAGACCCAGTACTTC. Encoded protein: CASSQDPRGGETQYF.

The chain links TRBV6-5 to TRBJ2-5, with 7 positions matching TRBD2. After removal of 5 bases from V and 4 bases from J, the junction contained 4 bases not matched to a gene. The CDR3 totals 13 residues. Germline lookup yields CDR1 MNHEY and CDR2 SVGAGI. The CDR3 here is CASSLPGGETQYF. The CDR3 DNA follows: TGTGCCAGCAGTCTACCGGGAGGAGAGACCCAGTACTTC.

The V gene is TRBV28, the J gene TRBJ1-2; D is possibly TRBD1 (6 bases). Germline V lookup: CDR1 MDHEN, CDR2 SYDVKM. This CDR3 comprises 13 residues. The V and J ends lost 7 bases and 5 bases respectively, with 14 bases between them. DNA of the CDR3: TGTGCCAGCAAGGACAGAGAGACGTATGGCTACACCTTC. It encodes CASKDRETYGYTF.

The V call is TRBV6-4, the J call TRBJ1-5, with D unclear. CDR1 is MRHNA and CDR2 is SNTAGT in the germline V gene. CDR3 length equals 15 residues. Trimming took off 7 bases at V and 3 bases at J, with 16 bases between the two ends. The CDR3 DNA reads TGTGCCAGCAAGCCTGATTCCCTTAACAATCAGCCCCAGCATTTT. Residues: CASKPDSLNNQPQHF.

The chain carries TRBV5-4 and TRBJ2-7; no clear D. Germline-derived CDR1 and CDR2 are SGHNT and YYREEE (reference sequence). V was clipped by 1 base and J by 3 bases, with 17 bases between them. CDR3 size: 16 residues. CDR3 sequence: CASSLRASMGYYEQYF. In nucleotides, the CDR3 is TGTGCCAGCAGCTTGCGGGCTAGTATGGGGTACTACGAGCAGTACTTC. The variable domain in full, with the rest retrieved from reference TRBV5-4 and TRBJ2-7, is ETGVTQSPTHLIKTRGQQVTLRCSSQSGHNTVSWYQQALGQGPQFIFQYYREEENGRGNFPPRFSGLQFPNYSSELNVNALELDDSALYLCASSLRASMGYYEQYFGPGTRLTVT.

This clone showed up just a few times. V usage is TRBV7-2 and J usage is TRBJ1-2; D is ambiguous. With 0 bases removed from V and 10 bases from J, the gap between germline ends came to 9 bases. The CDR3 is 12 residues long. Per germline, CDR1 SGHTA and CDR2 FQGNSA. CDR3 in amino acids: CASSLAPGDYTF. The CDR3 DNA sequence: TGTGCCAGCAGCTTAGCGCCCGGGGACTACACCTTC.

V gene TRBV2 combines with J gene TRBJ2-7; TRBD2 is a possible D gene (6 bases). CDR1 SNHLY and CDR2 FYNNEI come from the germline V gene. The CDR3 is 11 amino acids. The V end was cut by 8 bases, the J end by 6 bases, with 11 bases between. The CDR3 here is CASGGGGEQYF. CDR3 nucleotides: TGTGCCAGCGGGGGAGGAGGCGAGCAGTACTTC.